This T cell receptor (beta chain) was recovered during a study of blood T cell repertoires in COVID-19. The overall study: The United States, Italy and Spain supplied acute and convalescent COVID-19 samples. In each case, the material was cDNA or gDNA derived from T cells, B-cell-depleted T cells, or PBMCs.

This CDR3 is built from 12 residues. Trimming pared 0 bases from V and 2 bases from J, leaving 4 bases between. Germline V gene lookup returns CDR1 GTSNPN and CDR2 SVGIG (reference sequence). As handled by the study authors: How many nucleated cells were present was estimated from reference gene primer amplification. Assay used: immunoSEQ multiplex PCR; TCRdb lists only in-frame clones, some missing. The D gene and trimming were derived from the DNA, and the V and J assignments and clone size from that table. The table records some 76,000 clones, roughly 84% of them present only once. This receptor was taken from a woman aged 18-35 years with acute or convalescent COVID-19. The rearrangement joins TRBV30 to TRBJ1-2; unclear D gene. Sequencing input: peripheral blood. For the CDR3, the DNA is TGTGCCTGGAGTGTACAAAACTATGGCTACACCTTC. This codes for CAWSVQNYGYTF.